Listed below are T cell receptor beta chains from one sample, sequenced in a study of blood T cell repertoires in COVID-19. Sequencing was performed with immunoSEQ multiplex PCR; in TCRdb, only in-frame clones are kept and a portion is missing. The data show 150,000 to 200,000 clones, with roughly 89% seen just once and around 12% held by the top ten. The sample was peripheral blood. The origin of the receptors is an older woman with COVID-19, enrolled during active disease. Each CDR3 is given with its conserved first and last residue. D genes are given only for firm matches. Only some rows state a clone size, as once, few, many or a class for expanded clones.

>.|TRBJ2-7|.|TRBV5-6
TGTGCCAGTGGGCTGAACGCCTACGAGCAGTACTTC
CASGLNAYEQYF
>TRBD1|TRBJ1-6|once|TRBV9
TGTGCCAGCAGCGTAGAGACAGGGGGTGGATCACCCCTCCACTTT
CASSVETGGGSPLHF
>TRBD1|TRBJ2-5|.|TRBV7-2
TGTGCCAGCAGACCCACAGGGGGCGCTGGGGAGACCCAGTACTTC
CASRPTGGAGETQYF
>.|TRBJ1-1|few|TRBV7-3
TGTGCCAGCAGCTCGAACTTGAACACTGAAGCTTTCTTT
CASSSNLNTEAFF
>.|TRBJ2-3|.|TRBV11-3
TGTGCCAGCAGGAACAGGGCCAGCACAGATACGCAGTATTTT
CASRNRASTDTQYF
>.|TRBJ2-2|.|TRBV6-6
TGTGCCAGCAGCCAGACCCCGGGACAAAACACCGGGGAGCTGTTTTTT
CASSQTPGQNTGELFF
>TRBD2|TRBJ2-3|.|TRBV25-1
TGTGCCAGCAGTGACGGGGCGGCGGGAGGCACAGATACGCAGTATTTT
CASSDGAAGGTDTQYF
>TRBD2|TRBJ2-1|once|TRBV28
TGTGCCAGCAGTTTAGTACTAGCGAAGTGGAATGAGCAGTTCTTC
CASSLVLAKWNEQFF
>.|TRBJ2-7|.|TRBV2
TGTGCCAGCAGCGCCCAAACTAGCTACGAGCAGTACTTC
CASSAQTSYEQYF
>.|TRBJ1-2|.|TRBV21-1
TGTGCCAGCAGCATTCTTTCTATACCCAACTTC
CASSILSIPNF
>.|TRBJ1-2|.|TRBV7-2
TGTGCCAGCAGCTTAGATAGCTCTAACTATGGCTACACCTTC
CASSLDSSNYGYTF
>.|TRBJ2-2|once|TRBV2
TGTGCCAGCAGTTGGGGAGAGAACACCGGGGAGCTGTTTTTT
CASSWGENTGELFF
>.|TRBJ2-7|once|TRBV7-3
TGTGCCAGCGCATCGAATACAGGGTACGAGCAGTACTTC
CASASNTGYEQYF
>.|TRBJ2-1|.|TRBV5-1
TGCGCCAGCAGTGGAGCGGAGGGTTGGGATGAGCAGTTCTTC
CASSGAEGWDEQFF
>.|TRBJ2-2|.|TRBV18
TGTGCCAGCTGCCGGGAGAACACCGGGGAGCTGTTTTTT
CASCRENTGELFF
>.|TRBJ2-7|once|TRBV7-8
TGTGCCAGCAGCTTAGCCGCGTTACTCTACGAGCAGTACTTC
CASSLAALLYEQYF
>.|TRBJ1-1|once|TRBV12-3/TRBV12-4
TGTGCCAGCACCCGAGGGAACACTGAAGCTTTCTTT
CASTRGNTEAFF
>TRBD1|TRBJ2-7|.|TRBV7-2
TGTGCCAGCAGCACCGACAGGGGGCGCACCTACGAGCAGTACTTC
CASSTDRGRTYEQYF
>TRBD1|TRBJ1-1|.|TRBV2
TGTGCCGGCAATTCGCGCAGGGGGGAAACTGAAGCTTTCTTT
CAGNSRRGETEAFF
>TRBD1|TRBJ2-7|.|TRBV28
TGTGCCAGCAGCGGATCCGGGACAGGTGCCTACGAGCAGTACTTC
CASSGSGTGAYEQYF
>.|TRBJ1-1|.|TRBV2
TGTGCCAGCAGTGAAGCGCTCGAGCCCTACACTGAAGCTTTCTTT
CASSEALEPYTEAFF
>.|TRBJ1-1|.|TRBV15
TGTGCCTCAGGGGTTTGGAACACTGAAGCTTTCTTT
CASGVWNTEAFF
>.|TRBJ2-2|.|TRBV6-4
TGTGCCAGCAGTCAGGACTCGAACACCGGGGAGCTGTTTTTT
CASSQDSNTGELFF
>.|TRBJ1-2|.|TRBV12-2
TGTGCAAGTCGCTTAGGGACATTGACGGATGGCTACACCTTC
CASRLGTLTDGYTF
>.|TRBJ1-6|once|TRBV5-1
TGCGCCAGCAGCTTGTTATCGGGTTATAATTCACCCCTCCACTTT
CASSLLSGYNSPLHF
>.|TRBJ2-1|.|TRBV7-9
TGTGCCAGCAGCTTAGAATCTACTAGCAATGAGCAGTTCTTC
CASSLESTSNEQFF
>.|TRBJ1-2|.|TRBV7-2
TGTGCCAGCAGCTTAGCCGGGCGGGACTATGGCTACACCTTC
CASSLAGRDYGYTF
>TRBD1|TRBJ1-2|.|TRBV19
TGTGCCAGTAGTACTGGACAGGGGAACTATGGCTACACCTTC
CASSTGQGNYGYTF
>.|TRBJ2-5|.|TRBV24-1
TGTGCCACCAGTGATTCCGGGACTGGAGAAGAGACCCAGTACTTC
CATSDSGTGEETQYF
>TRBD1|TRBJ2-7|.|TRBV7-8
TGTGCCAGCAGCACCTGGACAGGGGACGAGCAGTACTTC
CASSTWTGDEQYF
>TRBD1|TRBJ2-7|.|TRBV6-6
TGTGCCAGCAGCACGACAGGGGAGCAGTACTTC
CASSTTGEQYF
>TRBD1|TRBJ2-7|.|TRBV18
TGTGCCAGCTCACCATCCCGGGACAGGGGGCAGAACGAGCAGTACTTC
CASSPSRDRGQNEQYF
>.|TRBJ1-2|.|TRBV5-4
TGTGCCAGCAGCCCCGAGTATATCCAAACCTCTTATGGCTACACCTTC
CASSPEYIQTSYGYTF
>.|TRBJ2-5|.|TRBV2
TGTGCCAGCAGTGAAGCGCTTCCCGGCATTCTGGCAGGGCCAGGAGAGACCCAGTACTTC
CASSEALPGILAGPGETQYF
>.|TRBJ2-7|.|TRBV7-2
TGTGCCAGCAGCCACAGGGACACAAACTACGAGCAGTACTTC
CASSHRDTNYEQYF
>.|TRBJ2-2|.|TRBV6-2/TRBV6-3
TGTGCCAGCAGTTACTCGAGAGTCAGGGAGCTGTTTTTT
CASSYSRVRELFF
>TRBD1|TRBJ2-2|.|TRBV19
TGTGCCAGTAGTCTAAGGACAGGGGGCCGTGATGCCGGGGAGCTGTTTTTT
CASSLRTGGRDAGELFF
>TRBD1|TRBJ1-2|.|TRBV24-1
TGTGCCACCAGTGAATCGACAGGGAACGTTAATGGCTACACCTTC
CATSESTGNVNGYTF
>TRBD1|TRBJ1-1|.|TRBV7-9
TGTGCCAGCAGCTTAGCGTCGGACAGGGAAGCTTTCTTT
CASSLASDREAFF
>TRBD2|TRBJ2-7|.|TRBV5-1
TGCGCCAGCAGCAAAGCGGGAGGAGTGTGGGAGCAGTACTTC
CASSKAGGVWEQYF
>.|TRBJ2-5|.|TRBV7-2
TGTGCCAGCAGCCACTACCAAGAGACCCAGTACTTC
CASSHYQETQYF
>.|TRBJ1-2|.|TRBV24-1
TGTGCCACCAGTGATAGAGGGAGACCTGGCTACACCTTC
CATSDRGRPGYTF
>TRBD1|TRBJ2-5|.|TRBV2
TGTGCCAGCAGTGAAGGGGACAGGGGGACCCAGTACTTC
CASSEGDRGTQYF
>TRBD2|TRBJ2-3|.|TRBV19
TGTGCCAGTAGTATAGGATTCGCGGGAGCTAGCACAGATACGCAGTATTTT
CASSIGFAGASTDTQYF
>.|TRBJ1-5|.|TRBV20-1
TGCAGTGCGAGGTCGGGTAGGCCCCAGCATTTT
CSARSGRPQHF
>TRBD1|TRBJ2-7|.|TRBV7-9
TGTGCCAGCAGCTCGACAGGGGACGAGCAGTACTTC
CASSSTGDEQYF
>.|TRBJ2-5|.|TRBV19
TGTGCCAGTAGTGATGTTTCGGGAGAGACCCAGTACTTC
CASSDVSGETQYF
>.|TRBJ2-2|.|TRBV6-2/TRBV6-3
TGTGCCAGCAGTTACACTCCAGGGGAGCTGTTTTTT
CASSYTPGELFF
>.|TRBJ2-5|.|TRBV28
TGTGCCAGCATGCGGGATTTAGAGACCCAGTACTTC
CASMRDLETQYF
>TRBD2|TRBJ2-2|.|TRBV19
TGTGCCAGTAGTATGGGTTGGGGGGGCACCGGGGAGCTGTTTTTT
CASSMGWGGTGELFF